The 7 T cell receptor beta chains given below trace back to one sample, sequenced in a study of T-cell reconstitution after alpha-beta-depleted transplantation in children. Unique molecular identifiers tagged the TCRbeta library. In TCRdb, the PCR reads were re-called with MiXCR into one record per CDR3 protein. The sample records about 200,000 distinct CDR3 sequences, 5.5% to 7% being singletons. This specimen was PBMCs, taken before TCRalphabeta/CD19-depleted stem cell transplant. All receptors derive from a girl under three years old with combined immunodeficiency, due to receive a stem cell transplant.

In its sample, this clonotype was seen many times. The CDR3 DNA follows: TGTGCCAGCAGCCCCGGACAGCTGTTCTACGAGCAGTACTTC. Its protein is CASSPGQLFYEQYF. This chain uses TRBV9 with TRBJ2-7; possible D gene TRBD1, 6 bases. V was trimmed by 4 bases and J by 3 bases, leaving 14 bases between them. The germline V gene has CDR1 SGDLS and CDR2 YYNGEE. The CDR3 length is 14 residues. Together with reference TRBV9 and TRBJ2-7, the CDR3 gives the full variable domain: DSGVTQTPKHLITATGQRVTLRCSPRSGDLSVYWYQQSLDQGLQFLIQYYNGEERAKGNILERFSAQQFPDLHSELNLSSLELGDSALYFCASSPGQLFYEQYFGPGTRLTVT.

In its sample, this clonotype was seen a few times. The chain links TRBV29-1 to TRBJ2-5; D call uncertain. The CDR3 is 13 amino acids. The germline V gene encodes CDR1 SQVTM and CDR2 ANQGSEA. V gave up 5 bases and J gave up 1 base, with 11 bases separating them. The CDR3, as DNA: TGCAGCGTTCCTGCCCCCGCCCAAGAGACCCAGTACTTC. Translation: CSVPAPAQETQYF.

This clonotype was found many times. The chain links TRBV6-2 or TRBV6-3 to TRBJ2-1, with a possible D match to TRBD1 (5 bases). Germline V gene lookup returns CDR1 MNHEY and CDR2 SVGEGT. V was cut by 6 bases and J by 6 bases, with 30 bases left in between. This CDR3 spans 19 amino acids. CDR3 sequence reads: CASSDPVTDLAGNLNEQFF. As DNA, the CDR3 is TGTGCCAGCAGCGACCCCGTGACCGACCTGGCAGGGAACCTCAATGAGCAGTTCTTC.

This clonotype was picked up many times. The chain combines TRBV28 with TRBJ2-7, with D unresolved. The V end lost 7 bases, the J end lost 0 bases, and 13 bases lay between the germline ends. The CDR3 is made up of 14 amino acids. The germline V gene encodes CDR1 MDHEN and CDR2 SYDVKM. The CDR3 DNA is TGTGCCAGCACCCTCACTATGAGCTCCTACGAGCAGTACTTC. Translation: CASTLTMSSYEQYF.

This clonotype was observed many times. The chain uses TRBV4-1 and TRBJ2-1; D remains ambiguous. Germline loops: CDR1 MGHRA, CDR2 YSYEKL. V was shortened by 0 bases and J by 0 bases, with 9 bases between the two germline ends. CDR3 length equals 16 residues. The CDR3 DNA reads as TGCGCCAGCAGCCAAGATGAACAAAGCTCCTACAATGAGCAGTTCTTC. It is translated as CASSQDEQSSYNEQFF.

This clonotype was found many times. The chain has TRBV27 and TRBJ2-7; TRBD2 matches 12 bases. The CDR3 is made up of 16 amino acids. The V gene end was trimmed by 6 bases and the J gene end by 3 bases; junction bases not matched to a gene: 9. CDR1 MNHEY and CDR2 SMNVEV come from the germline V gene (reference sequence). The CDR3 region has the DNA TGTGCCAGCAGCCAACTAGCGGGGGGTCCGTACTACGAGCAGTACTTC. Its translation: CASSQLAGGPYYEQYF.

This clonotype was picked up many times. CDR3 in DNA: TGTGCCAGCAGCCAAGGCTACAGGGGGCTCTACGAGCAGTACTTC. It codes for CASSQGYRGLYEQYF. The chain recombines TRBV7-2 with TRBJ2-7; 9 nucleotides match TRBD1. The ends lost 5 bases at V and 3 bases at J; junction bases unmatched: 8. The CDR3 runs 15 residues. Germline V gene lookup returns CDR1 SGHTA and CDR2 FQGNSA.